This T cell receptor beta chain came from a study of a mutant IDH1 vaccine in newly diagnosed glioma. This CDR3 region has 17 residues. V dropped 1 base and J dropped 4; count of bases not matched to a gene: 8. The V gene's germline CDR1 is KGHSH and CDR2 LQKENI. The time point: week 35, safety follow-up. Topical imiquimod accompanied each vaccine dose, which consisted of 300 ug of mutant IDH1 20-mer peptide. TCRdb's copy holds only in-frame clones and misses some; the assay was immunoSEQ multiplex PCR. Seen here are about 69,000 clones, around 86% observed once, and the top ten hold 1.5% to 2.5%. A word on this clone: Its matching antigen is unknown.

Here the sequenced sample was PBMCs, taken from a glioma patient whose treatment included an IDH1 peptide vaccine. The chain employs TRBV18 and TRBJ2-3, with 10 bases that match TRBD2. This sequence originates from a man younger than 40 with glioma. DNA of the CDR3: TGTGCCAGCTCACCACGTCCACTAGCGGGAACGTCAGATACGCAGTATTTT. Amino acid sequence: CASSPRPLAGTSDTQYF.